The 16 T cell receptor beta chains presented below share a single source sample, sequenced in a study of T cell responses to AZD1222 COVID-19 vaccine. This table comes from immunoSEQ multiplex PCR, and its TCRdb copy is limited to in-frame clones, with some not included. The sample contains some 130,000 clones, over 75% of which appear only once. Here the sequenced sample was peripheral blood, taken on day 0 of MenACWY control vaccination. The receptors stem from an adult in good health.

The chain employs TRBV27 and TRBJ1-4, with unresolved D. Trimming removed 1 base from V and 3 bases from J, with 9 bases in between. CDR1 and CDR2 (germline): MNHEY, SMNVEV (reference sequence). This CDR3 comprises 15 residues. CDR3 residues: CASSLFGLANEKLFF. CDR3 in DNA: TGTGCCAGCAGTTTATTTGGTCTAGCTAATGAAAAACTGTTTTTT. The full variable domain, its missing parts supplied by reference TRBV27 and TRBJ1-4, is EAQVTQNPRYLITVTGKKLTVTCSQNMNHEYMSWYRQDPGLGLRQIYYSMNVEVTDKGDVPEGYKVSRKEKRNFPLILESPSPNQTSLYFCASSLFGLANEKLFFGSGTQLSVL.

V is TRBV2 and J is TRBJ2-1; TRBD2 is a possible D gene (6 bases). This CDR3 comprises 13 residues. Trimming cost V 8 bases and J 9 bases, with 17 bases left between them. CDR1 SNHLY and CDR2 FYNNEI come from the germline V gene. The CDR3 region is CASGRPNLGEQFF. Here the CDR3 DNA reads TGTGCCAGCGGGAGGCCCAATTTGGGTGAGCAGTTCTTC.

The V call is TRBV11-2, the J call TRBJ2-7; 10 positions agree with TRBD1. The V segment lost 7 bases and the J segment 2 bases; nucleotides outside the gene matches: 8. Germline assignment: CDR1 SGHAT and CDR2 FQNNGV. This CDR3 contains 15 residues. The CDR3 protein is CASTIGTGVPYEQYF. The DNA for the CDR3 is TGTGCCAGCACCATCGGGACAGGGGTTCCCTACGAGCAGTACTTC.

The sample holds a few counts of this clone. This chain connects TRBV7-9 to TRBJ1-2; TRBD1 is a possible D gene (6 bases). Looked up from germline, CDR1 is SEHNR and CDR2 is FQNEAQ (reference sequence). The CDR3 loop spans 13 amino acids. V shed 2 bases and J shed 4 bases, with 8 bases lying between them. The DNA of the CDR3 is TGTGCCAGCAGCTTATTACAGGGCTATGGCTACACCTTC. Translation gives CASSLLQGYGYTF.

The chain links TRBV7-8 to TRBJ2-5, with TRBD2 matching over 11 bases. There are 15 residues in the CDR3. Trimming took 5 bases from V and 3 from J; bases not matched to a gene: 5. Germline V CDR1 and CDR2: SGHVS, FQNEAQ. Here the CDR3 DNA reads TGTGCCAGCAGCCTACGGGGACTAGCGGAAGAGACCCAGTACTTC. Residues: CASSLRGLAEETQYF.

This clone has just one count. This rearrangement joins TRBV3-1 (or the pseudogene TRBV3-2) to TRBJ1-1, with D hard to call. V lost 1 base to trimming and J lost 8 bases, with 8 bases between them. This CDR3 is 12 amino acids long. Germline CDR1 LGHDT, CDR2 YNNKEL (reference sequence). CDR3 nucleotide sequence: TGTGCCAGCAGCCAAGGGGGATTAGAAGCTTTCTTT. Translated, it gives CASSQGGLEAFF.

The chain joins TRBV2 to TRBJ1-1; no clear D. With 1 base removed from V and 4 bases from J, the gap between germline ends came to 13 bases. CDR3 length: 15 amino acids. Germline V gives CDR1 SNHLY, CDR2 FYNNEI. The CDR3 reads CASSEVGEIGTEAFF. CDR3 DNA sequence: TGTGCCAGCAGTGAAGTTGGAGAAATTGGCACTGAAGCTTTCTTT. The full variable domain, with the rest looked up from reference TRBV2 and TRBJ1-1, is EPEVTQTPSHQVTQMGQEVILRCVPISNHLYFYWYRQILGQKVEFLVSFYNNEISEKSEIFDDQFSVERPDGSNFTLKIRSTKLEDSAMYFCASSEVGEIGTEAFFGQGTRLTVV.

This chain uses TRBV3-1 (or the pseudogene TRBV3-2) with TRBJ2-1; 9 bases map to TRBD2. J was trimmed by 9 bases and V by 0 bases; bases with no gene match: 12. CDR3 length: 17 residues. Per germline, CDR1 LGHDT and CDR2 YNNKEL (reference sequence). CDR3 loop: CASSQEPIAGAWSEQFF. The CDR3 nucleotides are TGTGCCAGCAGCCAAGAACCCATAGCGGGAGCTTGGAGTGAGCAGTTCTTC.

The chain links TRBV5-1 to TRBJ2-1; TRBD2 aligns across 14 bases. CDR3 length equals 15 residues. Trimming removed 3 bases from V and 8 bases from J; junction bases left unmatched: 4. Germline CDR1 and CDR2: SGHRS and YFSETQ. Here the CDR3 DNA reads TGCGCCAGCAGCTCCGGGACTAGCGGGAGCCATGAGCAGTTCTTC. It specifies CASSSGTSGSHEQFF.

The J gene is TRBJ1-2, the V gene TRBV28; D remains unclear. From germline, CDR1 is MDHEN and CDR2 SYDVKM. There are 11 residues in the CDR3. V was shortened by 1 base and J by 6 bases, with 3 bases between the two germline ends. The CDR3 loop is CASSLFDGYTF. The DNA of the CDR3 is TGTGCCAGCAGTTTATTCGATGGCTACACCTTC.

In nucleotides, the CDR3 is TGTGCCAGCAGATCGGACGGGGCTAATTCACCCCTCCACTTT. Encoded protein: CASRSDGANSPLHF. V is TRBV7-3 and J is TRBJ1-6; perhaps TRBD1 as D (5 bases). Germline loops: CDR1 SGHTA, CDR2 FQGTGA. This CDR3 contains 14 residues. Trimming stripped 6 bases from V and 6 bases from J, with 12 bases between.

The chain joins TRBV5-4 to TRBJ2-6; possible D gene TRBD2, 5 bases. This CDR3 is 16 amino acids long. Germline V gene sequence: CDR1 SGHNT, CDR2 YYREEE (reference sequence). V lost 4 bases and J lost 0, with 11 bases in between. CDR3 DNA: TGTGCCAGCAGCGCGCTTACTAGCTCTGGGGCCAACGTCCTGACTTTC. Translated: CASSALTSSGANVLTF.

The chain has TRBV11-2 and TRBJ2-7; 7 bases are a match to TRBD2. Per germline, CDR1 SGHAT and CDR2 FQNNGV. This CDR3 has 15 residues. The V gene end was trimmed by 4 bases and the J gene end by 4 bases; junction bases not matched to a gene: 10. The DNA for the CDR3 is TGTGCCAGCAGCTCTCCGGGGAGGGCCGCTTACGAGCAGTACTTC. This encodes CASSSPGRAAYEQYF.

The V gene is TRBV18, the J gene TRBJ2-7; TRBD1 is a possible D gene (6 bases). Per germline, CDR1 KGHSH and CDR2 LQKENI. This CDR3 contains 12 residues. Trimming removed 4 bases at V and 6 bases at J, with 10 bases between. CDR3 sequence: CASSQQGSEQYF. The CDR3 bases are TGTGCCAGCTCACAACAGGGATCCGAGCAGTACTTC.

This sequence joins TRBV12-3 or TRBV12-4 and TRBJ1-2; D is ambiguous. Trimming removed 5 bases from V and 1 base from J, with 8 bases in between. CDR3 length: 13 amino acids. Here the CDR3 DNA reads TGTGCCAGCAGTCCTGAGAATAACTATGGCTACACCTTC. This encodes CASSPENNYGYTF.

The V call is TRBV9, the J call TRBJ1-2, with TRBD1 as a possible D gene (6 bases). The length of the CDR3 is 16 residues. V shed 2 bases and J shed 2 bases, with 16 bases lying between them. CDR1 and CDR2 (germline): SGDLS, YYNGEE. The CDR3 protein is CASSVGLTGSNYGYTF. The CDR3 bases are TGTGCCAGCAGCGTCGGATTGACAGGAAGCAACTATGGCTACACCTTC.